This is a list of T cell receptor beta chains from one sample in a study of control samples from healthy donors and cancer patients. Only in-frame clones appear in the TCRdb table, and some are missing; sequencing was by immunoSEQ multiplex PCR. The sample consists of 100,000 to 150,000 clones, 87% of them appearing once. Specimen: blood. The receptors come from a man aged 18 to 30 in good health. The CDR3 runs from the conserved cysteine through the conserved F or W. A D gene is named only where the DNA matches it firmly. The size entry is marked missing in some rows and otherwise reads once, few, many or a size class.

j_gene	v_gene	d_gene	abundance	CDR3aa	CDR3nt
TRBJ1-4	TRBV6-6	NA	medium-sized	CASSPGGGRNEKLFF	TGTGCCAGCAGCCCTGGGGGAGGGAGGAATGAAAAACTGTTTTTT
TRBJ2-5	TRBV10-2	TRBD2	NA	CASSESIAGGQETQYF	TGCGCCAGCAGTGAGTCGATAGCGGGAGGTCAAGAGACCCAGTACTTC
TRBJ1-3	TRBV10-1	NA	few	CASSETGPTSGNTIYF	TGCGCCAGCAGTGAAACGGGACCGACCTCTGGAAACACCATATATTTT
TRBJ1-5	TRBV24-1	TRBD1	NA	CATRGTGGNQPQHF	TGTGCCACCAGGGGGACAGGGGGAAATCAGCCCCAGCATTTT
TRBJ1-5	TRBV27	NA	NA	CASSFLGGQPQHF	TGTGCCAGCAGTTTTTTGGGGGGACAGCCCCAGCATTTT
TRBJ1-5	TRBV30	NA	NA	CAWSNSNQPQHF	TGTGCCTGGAGTAATAGCAATCAGCCCCAGCATTTT
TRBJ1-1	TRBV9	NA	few	CASNTGMNTEAFF	TGTGCCAGCAACACAGGGATGAACACTGAAGCTTTCTTT
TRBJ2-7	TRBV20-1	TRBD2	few	CSASASGIYEQYF	TGCAGTGCTAGTGCTAGCGGGATCTACGAGCAGTACTTC
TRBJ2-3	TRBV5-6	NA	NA	CASSALDSTDTQYF	TGTGCCAGCAGCGCCCTGGACAGCACAGATACGCAGTATTTT
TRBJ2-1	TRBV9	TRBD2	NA	CASSVAGTTIDEQFF	TGTGCCAGCAGCGTAGCTGGGACTACTATCGATGAGCAGTTCTTC
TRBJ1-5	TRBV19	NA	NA	CASSIGPGQPQHF	TGTGCCAGTAGTATAGGTCCCGGCCAGCCCCAGCATTTT
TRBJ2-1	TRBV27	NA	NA	CASSLRGTEQFF	TGTGCCAGCAGTTTAAGGGGCACTGAGCAGTTCTTC
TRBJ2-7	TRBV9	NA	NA	CASSPSSYEQYF	TGTGCCAGCAGCCCGTCCTCCTACGAGCAGTACTTC
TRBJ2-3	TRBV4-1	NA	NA	CASSLAGPGTDTQYF	TGCGCCAGCAGCCTTGCCGGGCCAGGCACAGATACGCAGTATTTT
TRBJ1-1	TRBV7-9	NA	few	CASSFGGLNTEAFF	TGTGCCAGCAGCTTCGGGGGGTTGAACACTGAAGCTTTCTTT
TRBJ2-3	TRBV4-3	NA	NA	CASSQGGTSTDTQYF	TGCGCCAGCAGCCAAGGAGGAACATCCACAGATACGCAGTATTTT
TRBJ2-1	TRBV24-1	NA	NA	CATSDFPTGAGFEQFF	TGTGCCACCAGTGATTTCCCAACGGGAGCCGGTTTTGAGCAGTTCTTC
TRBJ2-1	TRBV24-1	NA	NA	CATSDFPNTGPQFF	TGTGCCACCAGTGATTTTCCGAACACGGGACCTCAGTTCTTC
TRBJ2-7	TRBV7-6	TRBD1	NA	CASSSNPGGTGGNYEQYF	TGTGCCAGCAGCTCCAACCCTGGGGGGACAGGGGGAAACTACGAGCAGTACTTC
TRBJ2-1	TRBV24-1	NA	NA	CATSDLRGRGLGRSEQFF	TGTGCCACCAGTGATTTGCGGGGACGGGGGCTCGGTCGGTCTGAGCAGTTCTTC
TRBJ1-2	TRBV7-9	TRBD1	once	CASRAGQGNLGLGYTF	TGTGCCAGCAGAGCGGGACAGGGTAATCTTGGGCTTGGCTACACCTTC
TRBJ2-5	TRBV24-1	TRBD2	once	CATSGPGLATETQYF	TGTGCCACCAGTGGGCCGGGACTAGCAACAGAGACCCAGTACTTC
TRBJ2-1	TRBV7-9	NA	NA	CASSLQGSSAFPGNEQFF	TGTGCCAGCAGTTTACAAGGTTCTAGCGCTTTCCCCGGGAATGAGCAGTTCTTC
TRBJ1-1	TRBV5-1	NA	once	CASSLRSRGEQTPEAFF	TGCGCCAGCAGCTTGAGGAGCAGGGGAGAACAAACCCCTGAAGCTTTCTTT
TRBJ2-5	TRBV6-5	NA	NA	CASVGGHLYQETQYF	TGTGCCAGCGTTGGCGGGCACCTGTACCAAGAGACCCAGTACTTC
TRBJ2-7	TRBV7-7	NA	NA	CASSASSGGEQYF	TGTGCTAGCAGCGCCAGCTCAGGAGGCGAGCAGTACTTC
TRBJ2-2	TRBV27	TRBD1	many	CASRTGDTGELFF	TGTGCCAGCAGGACAGGGGACACCGGGGAGCTGTTTTTT
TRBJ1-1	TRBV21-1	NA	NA	CASSLTFVPEAFF	TGTGCCAGCAGCTTAACGTTTGTGCCTGAAGCTTTCTTT
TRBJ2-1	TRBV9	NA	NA	CASSARSDNNEQFF	TGTGCCAGCAGCGCCCGGTCCGACAACAATGAGCAGTTCTTC
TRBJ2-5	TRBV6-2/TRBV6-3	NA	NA	CASSYFAGWETQYF	TGTGCCAGCAGTTACTTCGCAGGGTGGGAGACCCAGTACTTC
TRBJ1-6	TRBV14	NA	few	CASSLKPPNSPLHF	TGTGCCAGCAGCTTGAAACCCCCTAATTCACCCCTCCACTTT
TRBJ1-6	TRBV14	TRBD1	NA	CASSDLDRPIGDSPLHF	TGTGCCAGCAGCGACCTGGACAGGCCCATAGGGGATTCACCCCTCCACTTT
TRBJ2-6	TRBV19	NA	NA	CASCLSGANVLTF	TGTGCCAGTTGCCTCTCTGGGGCCAACGTCCTGACTTTC
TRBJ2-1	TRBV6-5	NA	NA	CASRGSSYNEQFF	TGTGCCAGCAGGGGGAGCTCCTACAATGAGCAGTTCTTC
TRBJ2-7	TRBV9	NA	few	CASSARVPPYEQYF	TGTGCCAGCAGCGCCAGGGTGCCCCCCTACGAGCAGTACTTC
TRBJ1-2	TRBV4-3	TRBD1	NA	CASSQAGQFYGYTF	TGCGCCAGCAGCCAAGCGGGACAGTTCTATGGCTACACCTTC
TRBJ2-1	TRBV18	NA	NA	CASSPPSRTVFFHNEQFF	TGTGCCAGCTCACCACCGTCCCGGACAGTTTTTTTCCACAATGAGCAGTTCTTC
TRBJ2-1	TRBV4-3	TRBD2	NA	CASSQELVAGQPGGYNEQFF	TGCGCCAGCAGCCAAGAACTTGTAGCGGGGCAACCCGGCGGCTACAATGAGCAGTTCTTC
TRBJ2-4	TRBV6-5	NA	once	CASSYNRENIQYF	TGTGCCAGCAGTTATAACAGGGAAAACATTCAGTACTTC
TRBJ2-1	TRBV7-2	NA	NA	CASSLYDEQFF	TGTGCCAGCAGCTTATACGATGAGCAGTTCTTC
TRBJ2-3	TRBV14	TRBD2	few	CASSRAGGPSDTQYF	TGTGCCAGCAGCCGGGCGGGAGGGCCATCAGATACGCAGTATTTT
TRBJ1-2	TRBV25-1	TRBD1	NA	CASSYRGGYGYTF	TGTGCCAGCAGCTACAGGGGTGGCTATGGCTACACCTTC
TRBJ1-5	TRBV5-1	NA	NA	CASSLVGELGQPQHF	TGCGCCAGCAGCTTGGTAGGGGAGCTAGGTCAGCCCCAGCATTTT
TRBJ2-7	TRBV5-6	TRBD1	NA	CASSSTGKDSYEQYF	TGTGCCAGCAGCTCGACAGGGAAGGACAGCTACGAGCAGTACTTC
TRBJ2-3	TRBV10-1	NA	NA	CASSDGGGDADTQYF	TGCGCCAGCAGTGACGGTGGCGGGGATGCAGATACGCAGTATTTT
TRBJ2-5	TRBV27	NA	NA	CASSLSGGGIETQYF	TGTGCCAGCAGTTTATCCGGCGGAGGGATCGAGACCCAGTACTTC
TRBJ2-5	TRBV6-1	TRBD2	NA	CASSDDPELAGETQYF	TGTGCCAGCAGTGATGACCCGGAACTAGCGGGAGAGACCCAGTACTTC
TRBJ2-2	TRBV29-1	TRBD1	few	CSSWDRGGGELFF	TGCAGCTCATGGGACAGGGGAGGCGGGGAGCTGTTTTTT
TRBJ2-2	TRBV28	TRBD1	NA	CASSFTGGNSGELFF	TGTGCCAGCAGTTTTACAGGGGGCAATTCCGGGGAGCTGTTTTTT
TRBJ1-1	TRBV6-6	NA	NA	CASGYTEAFF	TGTGCCAGCGGGTACACTGAAGCTTTCTTT
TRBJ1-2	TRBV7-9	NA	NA	CASSFYSSNYGYTF	TGTGCCAGCAGCTTTTATAGTTCTAACTATGGCTACACCTTC
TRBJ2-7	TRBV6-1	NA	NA	CASSEVSRGRYF	TGTGCCAGCAGTGAAGTGTCGAGGGGCAGGTACTTC
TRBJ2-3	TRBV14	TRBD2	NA	CASSQGGTSVYTQYF	TGTGCCAGCAGCCAGGGCGGGACTAGCGTTTATACGCAGTATTTT
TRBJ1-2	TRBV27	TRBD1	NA	CASARDRLNYGYTF	TGTGCCAGCGCCCGGGACAGGCTAAACTATGGCTACACCTTC
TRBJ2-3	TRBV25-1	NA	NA	CASSEYRGTDTQYF	TGTGCCAGCAGTGAATATAGGGGAACAGATACGCAGTATTTT
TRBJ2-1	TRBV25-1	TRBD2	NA	CASSFPPSGADEQFF	TGTGCCAGCAGCTTTCCCCCTAGCGGAGCTGATGAGCAGTTCTTC
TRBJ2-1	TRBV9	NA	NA	CASSVGANVCSYNEQFF	TGTGCCAGCAGCGTAGGGGCTAACGTGTGTTCCTACAATGAGCAGTTCTTC
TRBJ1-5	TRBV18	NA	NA	CASSQSDRNNQPQHF	TGTGCCAGCTCACAATCCGACAGAAACAATCAGCCCCAGCATTTT
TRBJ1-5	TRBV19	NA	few	CATRMGGGRQQPQHF	TGTGCCACCAGAATGGGCGGGGGTCGGCAGCAGCCCCAGCATTTT
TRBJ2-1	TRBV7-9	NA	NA	CASSLFLSGEDGFF	TGTGCCAGCAGCTTATTTTTATCCGGGGAAGATGGGTTCTTC